This T cell receptor beta chain comes out of a study of shared clonotypes between healthy human individuals. General study findings and limits: Among several donors, around 5% of naive CD4 clonotypes were found in common. Relative to their counterparts shared across all four donors, non-shared clonotypes exhibited diminished generation probabilities.

With respect to this clone: The target antigen is unknown.

The protocol was immunoSEQ multiplex PCR, while the TCRdb copy is restricted to in-frame clones and leaves out a portion. Counted here are a few million clones, around 94% occurring once; the ten biggest clones make up 0.14%. CDR3 length: 15 residues. Germline values: CDR1 MNHEY, CDR2 SVGAGI. J was trimmed by 5 bases and V by 4 bases; bases with no gene match: 7. Researchers partitioned CD4+ cells into CD45RA+ naive and CD45RA-negative memory subsets. This receptor was obtained from a man between 18 and 35 years old in good health. V and J are TRBV6-5 and TRBJ2-1; TRBD2 matches 8 bases. Sample: naive CD4+ T cells sorted from blood. As for subset: CD45RA+ positively selected. The CDR3 nucleotides read TGTGCCAGCAGTTCCTTGGGACTAGGCCACAATGAGCAGTTCTTC. It specifies CASSSLGLGHNEQFF.